In this sample, the clone carrying this T cell receptor (beta chain) turned up a few times. What it binds is not known. The CDR3 totals 16 residues. Germline V lookup: CDR1 MGHDK, CDR2 SYGVNS. V lost 1 base, J lost 3 bases, and 4 bases stayed unmatched. This entry belongs to a study of regulatory T cells in long-lasting Graves disease. Study-wide points: Persistent Graves' patients showed a TCR diversity that was lower than that of newly diagnosed ones. Whereas approximately 950 public clonotypes were shared by new patients, persistent patients shared more, at a few thousand. Favoring TRBV28, TRBJ1-2 and TRBJ2-5 was a feature seen in persistent disease.

The authors built TCR beta libraries using iRepertoire HTBI primers and Arm-PCR of CDR3 regions. Each CDR3 protein gets one entry after TCRdb re-called the multiplex PCR reads with MiXCR. The table shows over 300,000 distinct CDR3 sequences, with 15% to 17% occurring only once. Time point indicated: newly diagnosed GD, antithyroid drugs for less than 3 months. Isolated PBMC RNA provided the starting material for the TCR library. The clonotype was recovered from a female donor with Graves disease. The sample was peripheral blood mononuclear cells (PBMCs), taken at new diagnosis, from a patient treated with antithyroid drugs. The chain carries TRBV25-1 and TRBJ2-1, with 9 bases matching TRBD2. The CDR3 spells CASSEWASGIYNEQFF. The CDR3 DNA reads TGTGCCAGCAGTGAATGGGCTAGCGGGATCTACAATGAGCAGTTCTTC.